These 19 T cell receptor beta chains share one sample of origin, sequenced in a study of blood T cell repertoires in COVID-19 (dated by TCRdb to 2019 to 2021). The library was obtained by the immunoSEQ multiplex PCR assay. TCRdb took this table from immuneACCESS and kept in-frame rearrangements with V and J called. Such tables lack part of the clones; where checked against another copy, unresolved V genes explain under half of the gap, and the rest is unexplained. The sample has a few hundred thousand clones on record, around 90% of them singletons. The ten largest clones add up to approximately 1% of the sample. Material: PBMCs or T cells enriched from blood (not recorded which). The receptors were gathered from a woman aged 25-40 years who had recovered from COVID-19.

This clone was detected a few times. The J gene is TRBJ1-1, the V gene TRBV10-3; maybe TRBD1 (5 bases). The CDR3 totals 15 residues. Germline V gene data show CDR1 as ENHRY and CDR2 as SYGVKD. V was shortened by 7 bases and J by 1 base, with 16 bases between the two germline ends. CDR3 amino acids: CAINPTATENTEAFF. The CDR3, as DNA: TGTGCCATCAACCCGACAGCGACAGAGAACACTGAAGCTTTCTTT.

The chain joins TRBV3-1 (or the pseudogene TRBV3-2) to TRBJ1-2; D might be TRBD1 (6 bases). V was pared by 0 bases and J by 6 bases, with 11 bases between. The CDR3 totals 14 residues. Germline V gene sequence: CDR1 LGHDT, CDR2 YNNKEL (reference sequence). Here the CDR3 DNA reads TGTGCCAGCAGCCAAGAAAGACAGGTCCATGGCTACACCTTC. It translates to CASSQERQVHGYTF.

In nucleotides, the CDR3 is TGCGCCAGCAGCGAAGGGGTCCAGACATCCCGCTATGGCTACACCTTC. Its translation is CASSEGVQTSRYGYTF. The chain has TRBV4-3 and TRBJ1-2; TRBD1 might be the D (5 bases). This CDR3 region has 16 residues. Trimming pared 5 bases from V and 4 bases from J, leaving 20 bases between. The germline gives CDR1 LGHNA, CDR2 YSLEER.

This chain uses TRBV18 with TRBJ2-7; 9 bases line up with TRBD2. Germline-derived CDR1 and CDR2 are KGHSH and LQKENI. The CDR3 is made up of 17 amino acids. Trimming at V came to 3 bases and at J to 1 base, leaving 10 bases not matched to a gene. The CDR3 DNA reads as TGTGCCAGCTCACCGTTACCCCCTAGCGGGGAATCCTACGAGCAGTACTTC. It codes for CASSPLPPSGESYEQYF.

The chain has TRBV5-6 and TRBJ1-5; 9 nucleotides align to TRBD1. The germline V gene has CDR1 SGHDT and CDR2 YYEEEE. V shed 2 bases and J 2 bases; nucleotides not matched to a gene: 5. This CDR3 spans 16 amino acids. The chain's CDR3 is CASSLYRGRGNQPQHF. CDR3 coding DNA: TGTGCCAGCAGCTTATACAGGGGGCGAGGCAATCAGCCCCAGCATTTT.

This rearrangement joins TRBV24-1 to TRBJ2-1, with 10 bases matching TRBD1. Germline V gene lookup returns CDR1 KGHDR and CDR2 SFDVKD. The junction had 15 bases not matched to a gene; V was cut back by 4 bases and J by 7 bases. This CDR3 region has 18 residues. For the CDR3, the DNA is TGTGCCACCAGTGACCCCACCGGGACAGGGGTAAGTATGAATGAGCAGTTCTTC. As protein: CATSDPTGTGVSMNEQFF.

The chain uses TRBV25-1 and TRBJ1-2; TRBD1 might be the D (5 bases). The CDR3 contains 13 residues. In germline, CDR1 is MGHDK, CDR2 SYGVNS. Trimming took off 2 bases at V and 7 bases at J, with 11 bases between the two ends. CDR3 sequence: CASSEGAFSGYTF. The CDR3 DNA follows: TGTGCCAGCAGTGAAGGGGCATTCAGTGGCTACACCTTC.

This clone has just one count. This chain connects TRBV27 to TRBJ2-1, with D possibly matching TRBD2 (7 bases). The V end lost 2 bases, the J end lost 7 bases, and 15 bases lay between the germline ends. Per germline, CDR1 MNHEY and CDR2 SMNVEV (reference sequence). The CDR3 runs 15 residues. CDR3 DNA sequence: TGTGCCAGCAGTTTAGCGGGGGCCAGGATGAATGAGCAGTTCTTC. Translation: CASSLAGARMNEQFF.

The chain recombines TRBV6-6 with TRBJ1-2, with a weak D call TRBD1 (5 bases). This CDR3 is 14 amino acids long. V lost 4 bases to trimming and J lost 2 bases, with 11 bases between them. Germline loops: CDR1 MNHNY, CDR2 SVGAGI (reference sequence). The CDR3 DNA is TGTGCCAGCAGTTCGGGGGTGGGAAACTATGGCTACACCTTC. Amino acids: CASSSGVGNYGYTF.

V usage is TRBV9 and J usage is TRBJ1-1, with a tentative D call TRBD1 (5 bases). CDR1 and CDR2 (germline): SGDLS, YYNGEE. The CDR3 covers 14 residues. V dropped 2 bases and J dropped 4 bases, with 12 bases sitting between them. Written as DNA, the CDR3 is TGTGCCAGCAGCGTGGGGGGTCTCGGCACTGAAGCTTTCTTT. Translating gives CASSVGGLGTEAFF.

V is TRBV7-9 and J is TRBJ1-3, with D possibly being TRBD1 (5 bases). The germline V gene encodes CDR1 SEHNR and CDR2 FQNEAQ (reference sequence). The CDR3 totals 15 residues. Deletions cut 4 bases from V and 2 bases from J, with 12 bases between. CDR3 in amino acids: CASSSTQGAGNTIYF. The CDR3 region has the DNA TGTGCCAGCAGCTCCACCCAGGGTGCTGGAAACACCATATATTTT.

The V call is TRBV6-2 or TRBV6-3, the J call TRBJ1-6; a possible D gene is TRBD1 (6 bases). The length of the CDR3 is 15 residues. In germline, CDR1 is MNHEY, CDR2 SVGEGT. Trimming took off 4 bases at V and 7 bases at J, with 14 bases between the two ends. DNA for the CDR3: TGTGCCAGCAGTTCCCTGGGGGGGCGAAATTCACCCCTCCACTTT. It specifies CASSSLGGRNSPLHF.

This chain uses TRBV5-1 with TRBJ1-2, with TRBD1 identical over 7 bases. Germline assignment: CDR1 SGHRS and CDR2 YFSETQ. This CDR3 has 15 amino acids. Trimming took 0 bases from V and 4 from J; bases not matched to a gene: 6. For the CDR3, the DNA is TGCGCCAGCAGCTTGGAACAGGGGCGGATCTATGGCTACACCTTC. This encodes CASSLEQGRIYGYTF.

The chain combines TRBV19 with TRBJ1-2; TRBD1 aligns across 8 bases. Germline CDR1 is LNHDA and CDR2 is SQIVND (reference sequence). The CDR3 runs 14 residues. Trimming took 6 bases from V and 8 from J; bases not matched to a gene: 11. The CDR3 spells CASSSFGTGYGYTF. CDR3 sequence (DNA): TGTGCCAGTAGCTCCTTCGGGACAGGATACGGCTACACCTTC.

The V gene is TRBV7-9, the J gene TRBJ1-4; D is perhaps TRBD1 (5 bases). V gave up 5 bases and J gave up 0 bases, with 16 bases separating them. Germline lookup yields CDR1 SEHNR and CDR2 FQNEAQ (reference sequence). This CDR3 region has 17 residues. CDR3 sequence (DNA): TGTGCCAGCAGCCCTCGGATGGGGCCTGCAACTAATGAAAAACTGTTTTTT. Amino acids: CASSPRMGPATNEKLFF.

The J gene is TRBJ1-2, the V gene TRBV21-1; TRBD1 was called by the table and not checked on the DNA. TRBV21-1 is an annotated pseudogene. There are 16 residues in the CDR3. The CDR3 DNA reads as TGTGCCAGCAGCAAAGATGTAGAGGACAGGGGCTATGGCTACACCTTC. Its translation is CASSKDVEDRGYGYTF.

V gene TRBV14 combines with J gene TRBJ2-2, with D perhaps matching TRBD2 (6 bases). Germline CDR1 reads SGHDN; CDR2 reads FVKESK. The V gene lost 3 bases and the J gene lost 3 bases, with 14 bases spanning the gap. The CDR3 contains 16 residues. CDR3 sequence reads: CASSQAGSPYTGELFF. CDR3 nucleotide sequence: TGTGCCAGCAGCCAGGCCGGGAGCCCGTACACCGGGGAGCTGTTTTTT.

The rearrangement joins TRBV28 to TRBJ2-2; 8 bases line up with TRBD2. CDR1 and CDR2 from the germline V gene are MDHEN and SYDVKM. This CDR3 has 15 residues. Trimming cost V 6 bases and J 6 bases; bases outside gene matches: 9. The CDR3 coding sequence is TGTGCCAGCAGCCTAGGGACTAGTCGGGCCGGGGAGCTGTTTTTT. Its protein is CASSLGTSRAGELFF. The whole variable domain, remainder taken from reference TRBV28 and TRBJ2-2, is DVKVTQSSRYLVKRTGEKVFLECVQDMDHENMFWYRQDPGLGLRLIYFSYDVKMKEKGDIPEGYSVSREKKERFSLILESASTNQTSMYLCASSLGTSRAGELFFGEGSRLTVL.

The CDR3 loop is CASISSEIVSSIQYF. CDR3 DNA: TGTGCCAGCATCTCTAGCGAGATCGTATCATCAATTCAGTACTTC. V gene TRBV7-3 combines with J gene TRBJ2-4; D possibly corresponds to TRBD2 (6 bases). V was clipped by 7 bases and J by 10 bases, with 23 bases between them. Germline V gives CDR1 SGHTA, CDR2 FQGTGA. This CDR3 region has 15 residues.